The sequence of this T cell receptor beta chain was determined in a study of blood T cell repertoires in COVID-19. The germline V gene encodes CDR1 SGDLS and CDR2 YYNGEE. J lost 3 bases, V lost 4 bases, and 9 bases had no gene match. The CDR3 runs to 16 residues. This table comes from immunoSEQ multiplex PCR, and its TCRdb copy is limited to in-frame clones, with some not included. This table holds roughly 97,000 clones, about 91% found once. The receptor's source is a human donor in a cohort sampled during active COVID-19. The sequencing sample was made of peripheral blood. The chain employs TRBV9 and TRBJ1-2, with 10 bases that match TRBD1. This chain's CDR3 is CASSPHGTGEYYGYTF. DNA of the CDR3: TGTGCCAGCAGCCCCCACGGGACAGGGGAGTACTATGGCTACACCTTC.